Presented here are 4 T cell receptor beta chains from one specimen sequenced in a study of cytomegalovirus exposure and HLA in healthy donors. The PCR used 60 Vbeta and 13 Jbeta primers. Method: immunoSEQ multiplex PCR; TCRdb's copy keeps in-frame clones and lacks some. The data contain roughly 150,000 clones, around 82% of them seen just once; the ten biggest clones take up under 1.1%. The material sequenced was PBMCs. Receptor source: a man aged 25 to 40 in good health and CMV-seronegative.

This chain connects TRBV28 to TRBJ2-7; 9 bases match TRBD1. CDR3 length: 15 residues. Germline lookup yields CDR1 MDHEN and CDR2 SYDVKM. V gave up 7 bases and J gave up 2 bases; unmatched junction bases: 9. CDR3: CASTIPGTGTYEQYF. The CDR3 DNA sequence: TGTGCCAGCACTATCCCCGGGACAGGGACCTACGAGCAGTACTTC.

V is TRBV14 and J is TRBJ1-1, with D uncertain. The CDR3 sequence is 13 residues long. Trimming cost V 1 base and J 4 bases, with 7 bases left between them. The germline V gene encodes CDR1 SGHDN and CDR2 FVKESK. As DNA, the CDR3 is TGTGCCAGCAGCCAAGTGAGAGCCACTGAAGCTTTCTTT. Translation: CASSQVRATEAFF.

The V call is TRBV6-1, the J call TRBJ1-1; D remains ambiguous. Trimming took 2 bases from V and 1 from J, leaving 5 bases between them. The CDR3 contains 13 residues. CDR1 is MNHNS and CDR2 is SASEGT in the germline V gene. DNA of the CDR3: TGTGCCAGCAGTGAACAGAAGAACACTGAAGCTTTCTTT. Amino acid sequence: CASSEQKNTEAFF.

The chain links TRBV5-8 to TRBJ2-3, with 9 bases matching TRBD1. There are 16 residues in the CDR3. J lost 1 base, V lost 6 bases, and 9 bases had no gene match. CDR1 SGHTS and CDR2 YDEGEE come from the germline V gene. The CDR3 spells CASKLDRGSGTDTQYF. CDR3 DNA: TGTGCCAGCAAACTCGACAGGGGGTCGGGCACAGATACGCAGTATTTT.